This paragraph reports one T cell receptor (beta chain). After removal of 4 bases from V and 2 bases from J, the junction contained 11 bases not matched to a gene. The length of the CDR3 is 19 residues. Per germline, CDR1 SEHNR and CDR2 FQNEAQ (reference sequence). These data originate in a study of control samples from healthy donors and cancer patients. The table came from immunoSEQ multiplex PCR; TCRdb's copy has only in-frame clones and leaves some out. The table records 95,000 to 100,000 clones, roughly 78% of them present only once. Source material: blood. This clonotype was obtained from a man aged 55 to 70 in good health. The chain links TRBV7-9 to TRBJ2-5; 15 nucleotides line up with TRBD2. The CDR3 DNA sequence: TGTGCCAGCAGCTCCTGGACTAGCGGGGGGGACACGCTTCAAGAGACCCAGTACTTC. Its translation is CASSSWTSGGDTLQETQYF.